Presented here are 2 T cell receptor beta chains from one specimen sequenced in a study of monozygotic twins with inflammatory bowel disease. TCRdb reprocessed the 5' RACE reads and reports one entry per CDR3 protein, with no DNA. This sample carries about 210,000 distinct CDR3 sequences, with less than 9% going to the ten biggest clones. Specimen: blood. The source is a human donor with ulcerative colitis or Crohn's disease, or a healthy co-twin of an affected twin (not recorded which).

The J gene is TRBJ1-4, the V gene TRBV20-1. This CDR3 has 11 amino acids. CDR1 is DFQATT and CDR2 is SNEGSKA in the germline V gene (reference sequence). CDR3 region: CSALWNEKLFF.

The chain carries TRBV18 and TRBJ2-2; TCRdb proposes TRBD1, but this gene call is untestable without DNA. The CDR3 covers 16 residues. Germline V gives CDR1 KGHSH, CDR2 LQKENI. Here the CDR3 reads CASSPPLQGNTGELFF.